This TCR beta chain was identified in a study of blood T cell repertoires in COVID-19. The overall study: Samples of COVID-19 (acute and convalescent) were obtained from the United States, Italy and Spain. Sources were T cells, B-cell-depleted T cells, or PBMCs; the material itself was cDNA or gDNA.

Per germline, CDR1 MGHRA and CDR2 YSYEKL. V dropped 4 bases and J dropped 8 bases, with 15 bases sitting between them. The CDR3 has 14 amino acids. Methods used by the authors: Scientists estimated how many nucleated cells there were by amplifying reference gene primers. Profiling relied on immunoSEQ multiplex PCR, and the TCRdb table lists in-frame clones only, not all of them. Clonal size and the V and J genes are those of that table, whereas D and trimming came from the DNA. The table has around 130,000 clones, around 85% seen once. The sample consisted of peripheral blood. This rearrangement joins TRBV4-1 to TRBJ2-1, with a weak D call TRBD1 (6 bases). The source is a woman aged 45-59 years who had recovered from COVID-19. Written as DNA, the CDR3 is TGCGCCAGCAGCCCGATGAGGGGGAAGGATGAGCAGTTCTTC. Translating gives CASSPMRGKDEQFF.